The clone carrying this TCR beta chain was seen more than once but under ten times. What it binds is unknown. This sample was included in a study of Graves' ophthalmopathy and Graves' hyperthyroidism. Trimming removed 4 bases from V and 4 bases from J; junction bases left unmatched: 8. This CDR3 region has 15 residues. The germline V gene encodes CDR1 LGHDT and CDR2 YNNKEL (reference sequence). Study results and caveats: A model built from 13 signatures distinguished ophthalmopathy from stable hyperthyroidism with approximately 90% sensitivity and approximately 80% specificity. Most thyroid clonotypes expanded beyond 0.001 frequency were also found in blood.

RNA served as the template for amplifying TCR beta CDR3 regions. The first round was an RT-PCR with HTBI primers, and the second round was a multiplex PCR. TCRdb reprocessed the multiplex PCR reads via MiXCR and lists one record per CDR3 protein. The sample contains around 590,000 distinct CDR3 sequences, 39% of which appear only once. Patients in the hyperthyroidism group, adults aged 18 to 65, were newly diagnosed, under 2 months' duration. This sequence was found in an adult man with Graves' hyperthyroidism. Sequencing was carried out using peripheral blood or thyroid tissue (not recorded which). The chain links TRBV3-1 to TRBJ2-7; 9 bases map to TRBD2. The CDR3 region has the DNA TGTGCCAGCAGCCCTCGAGCGGGAGGAGGTTACGAGCAGTACTTC. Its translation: CASSPRAGGGYEQYF.